This TCR beta chain was sequenced for a study of T-cell reconstitution after alpha-beta-depleted transplantation in children. It was with unique molecular identifiers that the TCRbeta library was prepared. Using its own MiXCR run on the PCR reads, TCRdb lists one record per CDR3 protein. The data hold approximately 520,000 distinct CDR3 sequences, with approximately 10% observed a single time. The CDR3 spans 16 residues. The V segment lost 3 bases and the J segment 5 bases; nucleotides outside the gene matches: 9. The clonotype comes from a female patient aged 2-9 years who had a stem cell transplant for aplastic anemia, so the T cells may come from the graft donor. The rearrangement uses TRBV12-3 or TRBV12-4 and TRBJ2-2; 7 bases agree with TRBD2. Source: PBMCs, mostly from graft donor cells, taken 180 days after TCRalphabeta/CD19-depleted stem cell transplant. CDR3 bases: TGTGCCAGCAGTTTGTGGAGGGAGGGCCCAACCGGGGAGCTGTTTTTT. It encodes CASSLWREGPTGELFF.